Below are 32 T cell receptor beta chains sequenced from a single sample in a study of shared clonotypes between healthy human individuals. The assay was immunoSEQ multiplex PCR, and TCRdb's table has in-frame clones only and misses some. The sample includes 2 million to 2.5 million clones, approximately 94% of them seen just once. CD45RO-negative CD8 cells positively selected for CCR7 made up the naive population, which excluded terminally differentiated effector memory CD45RA+ cells. Sequenced material: naive CD8+ T cells sorted from blood. These receptor sequences come from a man aged 18 to 30 in good health.

The V gene is TRBV6-5, the J gene TRBJ1-5; 8 nucleotides agree with TRBD1. J was trimmed by 5 bases and V by 5 bases; bases with no gene match: 2. The CDR3 is 13 residues long. Germline V lookup: CDR1 MNHEY, CDR2 SVGAGI. The CDR3 coding sequence is TGTGCCAGCAGTCAGGACAGGGATCAGCCCCAGCATTTT. This gives the protein CASSQDRDQPQHF.

Turning to this clone: At the DNA level, this CDR3 is encoded by other sequences in the same sample as well. The chain links TRBV5-1 to TRBJ2-7; D call uncertain. Germline V gene sequence: CDR1 SGHRS, CDR2 YFSETQ. The V end was cut by 2 bases, the J end by 0 bases, with 9 bases between. The CDR3 totals 14 residues. The CDR3 loop is CASSFGLGSYEQYF. The DNA for the CDR3 is TGCGCCAGCAGCTTTGGTTTGGGCTCCTACGAGCAGTACTTC.

The rearrangement joins TRBV25-1 to TRBJ1-4; a weak D match, TRBD1 (5 bases). Trimming took 4 bases from V and 8 from J, leaving 17 bases between them. This CDR3 has 15 residues. Germline values: CDR1 MGHDK, CDR2 SYGVNS. As DNA, the CDR3 is TGTGCCAGCAGTGTGATGGGGGGAAGGGGCGAAAAACTGTTTTTT. Amino acid sequence: CASSVMGGRGEKLFF. Full variable domain (missing parts from reference TRBV25-1 and TRBJ1-4): EADIYQTPRYLVIGTGKKITLECSQTMGHDKMYWYQQDPGMELHLIHYSYGVNSTEKGDLSSESTVSRIRTEHFPLTLESARPSHTSQYLCASSVMGGRGEKLFFGSGTQLSVL.

V usage is TRBV6-1 and J usage is TRBJ2-3; 9 positions match TRBD1. Germline lookup yields CDR1 MNHNS and CDR2 SASEGT. The CDR3 consists of 16 residues. V trimming: 2 bases; J trimming: 2 bases; junction bases outside the gene matches: 5. The CDR3 DNA sequence: TGTGCCAGCAGTGAACTGGACAGGGGCATCACAGATACGCAGTATTTT. It translates to CASSELDRGITDTQYF.

The J gene is TRBJ2-7, the V gene TRBV6-5, with 12 bases aligning to TRBD2. The germline V gene has CDR1 MNHEY and CDR2 SVGAGI. J lost 3 bases, V lost 8 bases, and 8 bases had no gene match. The CDR3 is 15 residues long. The CDR3 region has the DNA TGTGCCAGCGGCTTACCGGGACTAGCGGGCTACGAGCAGTACTTC. Its protein product is CASGLPGLAGYEQYF.

The chain's CDR3 is CASSLGQGAYEQYF. CDR3 DNA: TGTGCCAGCAGTCTCGGACAGGGGGCCTACGAGCAGTACTTC. V and J are TRBV6-1 and TRBJ2-7, with TRBD1 matching over 10 bases. Germline CDR1 and CDR2: MNHNS and SASEGT. V trimming: 5 bases; J trimming: 2 bases; junction bases outside the gene matches: 3. The CDR3 is 14 residues long.

On this clone itself: The sample has other DNA sequences that encode this CDR3 too. The rearrangement joins TRBV5-4 to TRBJ2-7; D might be TRBD1 or TRBD2, each matching 5 bases. CDR3 length: 13 residues. Trimming pared 5 bases from V and 3 bases from J, leaving 12 bases between. Germline lookup yields CDR1 SGHNT and CDR2 YYREEE (reference sequence). The CDR3 reads CASSLGGGYEQYF. Written as DNA, the CDR3 is TGTGCCAGCAGTCTTGGTGGGGGCTACGAGCAGTACTTC.

V is TRBV4-1 and J is TRBJ1-5, with unresolved D. V shed 0 bases and J shed 6 bases, with 12 bases lying between them. The CDR3 contains 15 residues. Per the germline V gene, CDR1 is MGHRA and CDR2 is YSYEKL. The CDR3 reads CASSQEQMAGQPQHF. The CDR3 DNA sequence: TGCGCCAGCAGCCAAGAACAAATGGCGGGTCAGCCCCAGCATTTT.

The V call is TRBV27, the J call TRBJ1-2; D remains unclear. CDR1 MNHEY and CDR2 SMNVEV come from the germline V gene (reference sequence). Trimming removed 5 bases at V and 6 bases at J, with 19 bases between. This CDR3 is built from 15 residues. CDR3 nucleotides: TGTGCCAGCAGTGTAACGGTCCAAGATACGGATGGCTACACCTTC. Translation: CASSVTVQDTDGYTF.

The chain combines TRBV6-5 with TRBJ2-2; 9 bases fit TRBD2. V shed 7 bases, J shed 3 bases, and the junction held 3 bases outside the gene matches. Germline lookup yields CDR1 MNHEY and CDR2 SVGAGI. The CDR3 spans 14 residues. CDR3 bases: TGTGCCAGCAATATAGCGGGAGACACCGGGGAGCTGTTTTTT. This encodes CASNIAGDTGELFF.

The chain is built from TRBV5-4 and TRBJ2-1; TRBD2 agrees at 13 bases. CDR3 size: 16 residues. Per germline, CDR1 SGHNT and CDR2 YYREEE (reference sequence). The ends lost 4 bases at V and 9 bases at J; junction bases unmatched: 10. This CDR3 reads CASSPGLAGEYGEQFF. DNA for the CDR3: TGTGCCAGCAGCCCTGGACTAGCGGGGGAGTATGGTGAGCAGTTCTTC.

The chain links TRBV6-4 to TRBJ1-5, with D perhaps matching TRBD1 (5 bases). Trimming stripped 4 bases from V and 7 bases from J, with 11 bases between. From germline, CDR1 is MRHNA and CDR2 SNTAGT. The CDR3 length is 13 residues. The CDR3 region is CASSGLRGQPQHF. CDR3 nucleotides: TGTGCCAGCAGTGGGCTACGGGGCCAGCCCCAGCATTTT.

The count of this clone is one. The chain recombines TRBV13 with TRBJ2-5, with a possible D match to TRBD1 (5 bases). The tail of the sequence fits TRBJ2-7 better, so the J call may be wrong. This CDR3 contains 15 residues. Germline CDR1 PRHDT, CDR2 FYEKMQ (reference sequence). CDR3 sequence (DNA): TGTGCCAGCAGCTCTGAAGGACAAGACAACTACGAGCAGTACTTC. This sequence encodes CASSSEGQDNYEQYF.

The chain has TRBV28 and TRBJ2-5; 9 nucleotides match TRBD1. V trimming: 2 bases; J trimming: 0 bases; junction bases outside the gene matches: 7. Germline-derived CDR1 and CDR2 are MDHEN and SYDVKM. The CDR3 is 17 residues long. The CDR3 bases are TGTGCCAGCAGTTTACCCCGGGACAGGGCGTACCAAGAGACCCAGTACTTC. Protein: CASSLPRDRAYQETQYF.

The V and J genes are TRBV19 and TRBJ2-7; D remains unclear. V lost 2 bases and J lost 3, with 14 bases in between. CDR3 size: 15 residues. Germline loops: CDR1 LNHDA, CDR2 SQIVND (reference sequence). DNA for the CDR3: TGTGCCAGTAGTATACCGACTGCCCAATTCTACGAGCAGTACTTC. It is translated as CASSIPTAQFYEQYF.

In nucleotides, the CDR3 is TGTGCCAGCAGTTACGGGACGTTCTACAATGAGCAGTTCTTC. It specifies CASSYGTFYNEQFF. The chain employs TRBV27 and TRBJ2-1; either TRBD1 or TRBD2 may fit D (5 bases each). The CDR3 is 14 amino acids. Trimming took 4 bases from V and 3 from J, leaving 10 bases between them. Per the germline V gene, CDR1 is MNHEY and CDR2 is SMNVEV (reference sequence).

The V gene is TRBV7-6, the J gene TRBJ2-3; 9 nucleotides match TRBD2. Germline V CDR1 and CDR2: SGHVS, FNYEAQ. The ends lost 1 base at V and 5 bases at J; junction bases unmatched: 7. The CDR3 sequence is 16 residues long. The CDR3 protein is CASSLEAGGPGDTQYF. Here the CDR3 DNA reads TGTGCCAGCAGCTTAGAGGCGGGAGGGCCTGGAGATACGCAGTATTTT. The full variable domain, its missing parts supplied by reference TRBV7-6 and TRBJ2-3, is GAGVSQSPRYKVTKRGQDVALRCDPISGHVSLYWYRQALGQGPEFLTYFNYEAQQDKSGLPNDRFSAERPEGSISTLTIQRTEQRDSAMYRCASSLEAGGPGDTQYFGPGTRLTVL.

The V call is TRBV4-3, the J call TRBJ2-2; 9 bases map to TRBD1. Germline CDR1 and CDR2: LGHNA and YSLEER. The CDR3 has 15 residues. The ends lost 2 bases at V and 5 bases at J; junction bases unmatched: 3. The CDR3, as DNA: TGCGCCAGCAGCCAACCCGGGACAGGGACCGGGGAGCTGTTTTTT. Its translation is CASSQPGTGTGELFF.

The chain is built from TRBV18 and TRBJ2-7; 7 bases map to TRBD2. The germline V gene has CDR1 KGHSH and CDR2 LQKENI. The CDR3 contains 14 residues. J was trimmed by 2 bases and V by 6 bases; bases with no gene match: 7. The CDR3 nucleotides read TGTGCCAGCTCCCCAAGCGGGGAAACCTACGAGCAGTACTTC. Amino acid sequence: CASSPSGETYEQYF.

Concerning this clone: The sample carries other DNA sequences with the same CDR3. The CDR3 loop is CASSVDLNEQFF. Here the CDR3 DNA reads TGTGCCAGCAGCGTGGACTTGAATGAGCAGTTCTTC. The chain combines TRBV9 with TRBJ2-1; tentatively, D is TRBD2 (5 bases). V gave up 2 bases and J gave up 7 bases, with 7 bases separating them. CDR3 size: 12 residues. The germline V gene encodes CDR1 SGDLS and CDR2 YYNGEE.

This chain joins TRBV11-2 and TRBJ1-5; tentative D call: TRBD1 (5 bases). Germline CDR1 and CDR2: SGHAT and FQNNGV. V lost 1 base and J lost 3, with 10 bases in between. The CDR3 loop spans 15 amino acids. CDR3 bases: TGTGCCAGCAGCTTAGGTCAGGGATTCAATCAGCCCCAGCATTTT. This codes for CASSLGQGFNQPQHF.

The chain uses TRBV5-4 and TRBJ2-7, with D possibly matching TRBD2 (5 bases). Trimming removed 4 bases at V and 1 base at J, with 12 bases between. The CDR3 runs 14 residues. Germline V gene data show CDR1 as SGHNT and CDR2 as YYREEE (reference sequence). The CDR3 spells CASSPVGVSYEQYF. Here the CDR3 DNA reads TGTGCCAGCAGCCCCGTCGGGGTTTCCTACGAGCAGTACTTC.

The chain links TRBV7-9 to TRBJ1-4; 7 nucleotides match TRBD1. Germline V gene data show CDR1 as SEHNR and CDR2 as FQNEAQ (reference sequence). This CDR3 contains 13 residues. With 5 bases clipped from V and 8 bases from J, the junction kept 5 bases outside the gene matches. The CDR3: CASSPPGGEKLFF. In nucleotides, the CDR3 is TGTGCCAGCAGCCCTCCAGGGGGGGAAAAACTGTTTTTT. The whole variable domain, remainder taken from reference TRBV7-9 and TRBJ1-4, is DTGVSQNPRHKITKRGQNVTFRCDPISEHNRLYWYRQTLGQGPEFLTYFQNEAQLEKSRLLSDRFSAERPKGSFSTLEIQRTEQGDSAMYLCASSPPGGEKLFFGSGTQLSVL.

J is TRBJ1-2 and V is TRBV2; 10 positions match TRBD1. The V gene's germline CDR1 is SNHLY and CDR2 FYNNEI. With V trimmed by 3 bases and J by 7 bases, 11 bases remained unmatched. This CDR3 region has 16 residues. The CDR3 reads CASSDSFGTGEGGYTF. CDR3 sequence (DNA): TGTGCCAGCAGTGATTCATTCGGGACAGGGGAGGGTGGCTACACCTTC.

The chain is built from TRBV18 and TRBJ1-6; D perhaps matches TRBD1 (6 bases). Germline-derived CDR1 and CDR2 are KGHSH and LQKENI. This CDR3 has 16 amino acids. V was trimmed by 1 base and J by 0 bases, leaving 7 bases between them. CDR3 residues: CASSPRDTSYNSPLHF. In nucleotides, the CDR3 is TGTGCCAGCTCACCACGGGACACCTCCTATAATTCACCCCTCCACTTT.

This clone has just one count. The chain uses TRBV11-2 and TRBJ2-2; D may be TRBD1 (6 bases). The length of the CDR3 is 18 residues. Germline CDR1 SGHAT, CDR2 FQNNGV. Deletions cut 3 bases from V and 0 bases from J, with 17 bases between. In DNA, the CDR3 is TGTGCCAGCAGCTTCTCCCATGAGGACAGCGCGAACACCGGGGAGCTGTTTTTT. Its translation: CASSFSHEDSANTGELFF.

This rearrangement joins TRBV4-2 to TRBJ2-1; 11 bases fit TRBD2. V was clipped by 3 bases and J by 8 bases; unmatched bases: 6. The CDR3 sequence is 15 residues long. Per germline, CDR1 LGHNA and CDR2 YNFKEQ. CDR3 protein: CASSHGLAGGDEQFF. Written as DNA, the CDR3 is TGTGCCAGCAGCCACGGACTAGCGGGTGGGGATGAGCAGTTCTTC.

Note on this clone: Within the sample, other DNA sequences also encode this same CDR3. The J gene is TRBJ1-1, the V gene TRBV4-1; TRBD1 agrees at 7 bases. The CDR3 is 13 residues long. CDR1 MGHRA and CDR2 YSYEKL come from the germline V gene. V was clipped by 4 bases and J by 5 bases; unmatched bases: 4. CDR3 loop: CASSPGGGTEAFF. CDR3 sequence (DNA): TGCGCCAGCAGCCCAGGGGGAGGGACTGAAGCTTTCTTT.

V is TRBV6-6 and J is TRBJ1-2, with 10 bases aligning to TRBD1. V shed 5 bases and J 3 bases; nucleotides not matched to a gene: 6. This CDR3 is built from 15 residues. Germline V gene lookup returns CDR1 MNHNY and CDR2 SVGAGI (reference sequence). In DNA form, the CDR3 reads TGTGCCAGCAGTGACGGGACAGGGGTGTACTATGGCTACACCTTC. This sequence encodes CASSDGTGVYYGYTF.

This clone appeared once. Other DNA sequences in the same sample also yield this CDR3. The chain employs TRBV19 and TRBJ2-1; no definite D call. Trimming pared 3 bases from V and 2 bases from J, leaving 5 bases between. The CDR3 loop spans 13 amino acids. Germline V lookup: CDR1 LNHDA, CDR2 SQIVND (reference sequence). CDR3 sequence: CASSIDPYNEQFF. The CDR3 DNA reads as TGTGCCAGTAGTATCGACCCCTACAATGAGCAGTTCTTC.

This clone has a single count. The chain uses TRBV28 and TRBJ1-5, with a tentative D call TRBD1 (5 bases). Per germline, CDR1 MDHEN and CDR2 SYDVKM. The CDR3 loop spans 16 amino acids. The V gene lost 3 bases and the J gene lost 5 bases, with 17 bases spanning the gap. CDR3 residues: CASSLAAGADYQPQHF. The DNA of the CDR3 is TGTGCCAGCAGTTTGGCCGCCGGGGCGGACTATCAGCCCCAGCATTTT.

This clone was observed a single time. The gene calls are TRBV19 and TRBJ2-1; perhaps TRBD2 as D (6 bases). The CDR3 contains 13 residues. Germline lookup yields CDR1 LNHDA and CDR2 SQIVND (reference sequence). The V end lost 5 bases, the J end lost 8 bases, and 13 bases lay between the germline ends. CDR3 DNA sequence: TGTGCCAGTAGTTGGGGGGTCGGCGATGAGCAGTTCTTC. This codes for CASSWGVGDEQFF.